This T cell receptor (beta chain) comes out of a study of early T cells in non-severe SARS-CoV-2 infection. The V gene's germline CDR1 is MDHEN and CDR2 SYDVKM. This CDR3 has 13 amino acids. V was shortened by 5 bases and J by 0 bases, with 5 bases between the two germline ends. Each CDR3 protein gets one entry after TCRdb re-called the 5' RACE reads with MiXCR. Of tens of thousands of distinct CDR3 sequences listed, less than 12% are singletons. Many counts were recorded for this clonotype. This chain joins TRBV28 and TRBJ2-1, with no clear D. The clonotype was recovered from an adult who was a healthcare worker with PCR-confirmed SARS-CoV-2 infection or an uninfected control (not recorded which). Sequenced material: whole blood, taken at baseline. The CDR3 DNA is TGTGCCAGCAGTGTGGACTCCTACAATGAGCAGTTCTTC. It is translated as CASSVDSYNEQFF.